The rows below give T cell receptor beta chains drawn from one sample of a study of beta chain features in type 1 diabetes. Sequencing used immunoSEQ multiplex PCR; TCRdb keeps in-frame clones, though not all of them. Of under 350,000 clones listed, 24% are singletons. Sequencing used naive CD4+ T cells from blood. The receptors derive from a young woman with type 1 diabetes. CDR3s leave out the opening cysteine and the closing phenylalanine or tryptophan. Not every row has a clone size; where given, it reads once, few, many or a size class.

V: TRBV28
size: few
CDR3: ASSLYGKREQY

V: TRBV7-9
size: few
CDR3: ASSSQGNYGYT

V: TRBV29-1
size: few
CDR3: SVDRSTDTQY

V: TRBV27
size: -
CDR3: ASSLFEGAKNIQY

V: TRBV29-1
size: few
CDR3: SVGLQFSYEQY

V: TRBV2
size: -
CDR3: ASSEARGPQETQY

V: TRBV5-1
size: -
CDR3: ASSLEGVEQF

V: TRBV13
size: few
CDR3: ASSSRRADTQY

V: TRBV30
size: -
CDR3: AWFRPNYGYT

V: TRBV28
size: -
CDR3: ASSPPGQSYEQY

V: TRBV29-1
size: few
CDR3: SDILQGEAF

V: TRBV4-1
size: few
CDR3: ASSQVATTNEQF

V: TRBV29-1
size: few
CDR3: SVESGSQETQY

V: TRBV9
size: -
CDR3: ASSGRQLNTEAF

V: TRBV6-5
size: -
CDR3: ASSPGQGYYGYT

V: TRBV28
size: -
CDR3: ASSLWSGTSGRGDTQY

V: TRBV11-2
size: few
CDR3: ASSLDLVIYEQF

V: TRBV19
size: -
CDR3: ASSIFPGLGDNEQF

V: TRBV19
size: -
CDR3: ASSKTSGRSGETQY

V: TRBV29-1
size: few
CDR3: SGGNTEAF

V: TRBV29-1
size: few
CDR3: SGRQGGDSYEQY

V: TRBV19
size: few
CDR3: ASRRDRGGEAF

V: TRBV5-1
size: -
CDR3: ASSSGVTGNQPQH

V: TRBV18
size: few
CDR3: ASSPSRGTLRETQY

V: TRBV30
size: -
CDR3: AWSSFGHVTDTQY

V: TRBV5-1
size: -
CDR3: ASGPGGAGGNEQF

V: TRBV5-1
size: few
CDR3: ASSRLAGANEQF

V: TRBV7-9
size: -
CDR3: ASTPVRDSYEQY

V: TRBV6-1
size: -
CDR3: ATQREYGTDTQY

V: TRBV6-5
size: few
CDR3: ASWGQGDEQY

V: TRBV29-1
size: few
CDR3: SVGWTGYQPQH

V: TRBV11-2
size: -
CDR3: ASSQGQYSGTQY

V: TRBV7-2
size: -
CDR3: ASSFSGTYNEQF

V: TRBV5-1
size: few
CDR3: ASSGTVYEQY

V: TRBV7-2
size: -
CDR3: ASSATRQISYEQY

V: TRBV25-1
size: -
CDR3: ASSVRHTSGRVNEQF

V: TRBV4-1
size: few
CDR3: ASSQDRGRGSTDTQY

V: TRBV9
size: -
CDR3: ASSVGYGGRNQPQH

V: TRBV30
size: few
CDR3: AWSEGLAGIYEQY

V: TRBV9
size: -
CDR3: ASSVGQNNEQF

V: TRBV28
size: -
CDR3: ASSLRYTNNEQF

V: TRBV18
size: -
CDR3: ASSPGGWEGQPQH

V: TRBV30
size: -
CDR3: AWSVPGTGGRTQY

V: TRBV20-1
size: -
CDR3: TGTSGGKQF

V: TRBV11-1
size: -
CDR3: ASSLGQGEGEQY

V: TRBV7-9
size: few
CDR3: ASSSSGSYNEQF

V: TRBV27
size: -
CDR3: ASSFRDRAYEQY

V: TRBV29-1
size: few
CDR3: SVAGLAGGGPDTQY

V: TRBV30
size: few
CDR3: AWSVQGSRQPQH

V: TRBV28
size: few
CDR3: ASSLTGLNTEAF